The clone carrying this TCR beta chain was counted a few times. Trimming cost V 3 bases and J 0 bases; bases outside gene matches: 6. CDR1 is SEHNR and CDR2 is FQNEAQ in the germline V gene (reference sequence). CDR3 length: 16 residues. This specimen belongs to a study of blood T cell repertoires in COVID-19. Study details: Collection of acute and convalescent COVID-19 samples took place in the United States, Italy and Spain.

Authors' analysis steps: The assay estimated nucleated cells by amplifying reference gene primers. Only in-frame clones appear in the TCRdb table, and some are missing; sequencing was by immunoSEQ multiplex PCR. Clone size and the V and J calls come from that table; the DNA yielded D and trimming. Of 75,000 to 100,000 clones in the sample, roughly 86% were seen once. The sequence came from a human donor in a cohort sampled during active COVID-19. The sample taken for sequencing was peripheral blood. The chain is built from TRBV7-9 and TRBJ2-3; 7 bases fit TRBD2. CDR3 sequence (DNA): TGTGCCAGCAGCTTGCGGACTAGGTCTAGCACAGATACGCAGTATTTT. It yields the protein CASSLRTRSSTDTQYF.